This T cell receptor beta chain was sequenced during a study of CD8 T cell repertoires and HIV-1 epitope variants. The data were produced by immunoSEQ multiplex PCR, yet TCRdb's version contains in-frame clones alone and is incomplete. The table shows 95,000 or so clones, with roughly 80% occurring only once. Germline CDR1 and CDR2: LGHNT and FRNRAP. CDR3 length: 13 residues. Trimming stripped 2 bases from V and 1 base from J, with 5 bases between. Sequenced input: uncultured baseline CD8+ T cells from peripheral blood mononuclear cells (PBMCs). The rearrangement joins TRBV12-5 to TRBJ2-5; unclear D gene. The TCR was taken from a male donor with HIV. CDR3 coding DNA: TGTGCTAGTGGTTTGAGGCCCCAAGAGACCCAGTACTTC. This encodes CASGLRPQETQYF.